These 17 T cell receptor beta chains share one sample of origin, sequenced in a study of identical twins. TCRdb ran MiXCR on the 5' RACE reads and lists one entry per CDR3 protein. The repertoire holds around 670,000 distinct CDR3 sequences, with around 6.1% as singletons. Sequencing used naive T cells sorted from blood. These receptors were obtained from a man between 18 and 29 years old in good health.

The genes are TRBV24-1 and TRBJ2-5; 8 bases agree with TRBD1. Germline V lookup: CDR1 KGHDR, CDR2 SFDVKD. Trimming cost V 2 bases and J 3 bases; bases outside gene matches: 4. The CDR3 extends over 15 amino acids. CDR3 bases: TGTGCCACCAGTGATTGGGCAGGGGGCGAAGAGACCCAGTACTTC. Amino acids: CATSDWAGGEETQYF.

The V and J genes are TRBV20-1 and TRBJ2-3, with D possibly being TRBD1 (5 bases). Trimming removed 1 base from V and 4 bases from J, with 9 bases in between. CDR1 is DFQATT and CDR2 is SNEGSKA in the germline V gene (reference sequence). The CDR3 has 13 residues. CDR3 DNA: TGCAGTGCTAGAGGTGTGACAGCAGATACGCAGTATTTT. Amino acid sequence: CSARGVTADTQYF.

The V call is TRBV5-1, the J call TRBJ2-3, with a weak D call TRBD2 (6 bases). The V end was cut by 0 bases, the J end by 1 base, with 12 bases between. The CDR3 consists of 16 residues. Germline assignment: CDR1 SGHRS and CDR2 YFSETQ. The CDR3 region is CASSLAGGLGTDTQYF. The CDR3, as DNA: TGCGCCAGCAGCTTGGCCGGGGGTTTGGGCACAGATACGCAGTATTTT.

This clonotype was recorded many times. The V call is TRBV12-3 or TRBV12-4, the J call TRBJ1-5, with D possibly being TRBD1 (5 bases). This CDR3 region has 12 residues. Trimming cost V 9 bases and J 5 bases, with 11 bases left between them. CDR3: CASSMGDQPQHF. CDR3 coding DNA: TGTGCCAGTTCTATGGGGGATCAGCCCCAGCATTTT.

The V gene is TRBV20-1, the J gene TRBJ2-3, with 11 bases that match TRBD2. Losses at the gene ends were 0 bases for V and 11 bases for J; bases not matched to a gene: 7. Germline CDR1 is DFQATT and CDR2 is SNEGSKA (reference sequence). This CDR3 is built from 14 residues. The CDR3 loop is CSAREPSGRFKQYF. The CDR3 coding sequence is TGCAGTGCTAGAGAGCCTAGCGGGAGGTTCAAGCAGTATTTT.

The gene calls are TRBV18 and TRBJ1-3; perhaps TRBD1 as D (5 bases). Germline CDR1 reads KGHSH; CDR2 reads LQKENI. V shed 3 bases and J shed 0 bases, with 12 bases lying between them. This CDR3 spans 16 amino acids. CDR3 nucleotides: TGTGCCAGCTCACCTTTCTCGACAGACTCTGGAAACACCATATATTTT. Translation gives CASSPFSTDSGNTIYF. The complete variable domain, with remaining parts taken from reference TRBV18 and TRBJ1-3, reads NAGVMQNPRHLVRRRGQEARLRCSPMKGHSHVYWYRQLPEEGLKFMVYLQKENIIDESGMPKERFSAEFPKEGPSILRIQQVVRGDSAAYFCASSPFSTDSGNTIYFGEGSWLTVV.

This clonotype was detected ten times or more. The J gene is TRBJ1-5, the V gene TRBV6-1, with a weak D call TRBD1 (5 bases). V gave up 6 bases and J gave up 0 bases, with 18 bases separating them. The CDR3 length is 17 residues. The germline V gene encodes CDR1 MNHNS and CDR2 SASEGT. This chain's CDR3 is CASRHILGRDSNQPQHF. The CDR3 bases are TGTGCCAGCAGGCACATCCTCGGCAGGGATAGCAATCAGCCCCAGCATTTT.

This clonotype was observed many times. The chain uses TRBV10-3 and TRBJ2-7, with a possible D match to TRBD1 (6 bases). CDR3 size: 15 residues. CDR1 is ENHRY and CDR2 is SYGVKD in the germline V gene. The V and J ends lost 6 bases and 3 bases respectively, with 18 bases between them. The DNA of the CDR3 is TGTGCCATCAGGGCCCAGGACAGTAGCAGCTACGAGCAGTACTTC. It is translated as CAIRAQDSSSYEQYF.

The chain carries TRBV5-1 and TRBJ2-3; TRBD2 aligns across 7 bases. Germline CDR1 SGHRS, CDR2 YFSETQ. Losses at the gene ends were 0 bases for V and 4 bases for J; bases not matched to a gene: 8. The length of the CDR3 is 16 residues. The CDR3 here is CASSLAGGGTADTQYF. The CDR3 DNA is TGCGCCAGCAGCTTGGCCGGGGGAGGGACGGCAGATACGCAGTATTTT.

This clonotype was seen ten or more times. The chain recombines TRBV12-3 or TRBV12-4 with TRBJ2-1; TRBD2 matches 14 bases. The junction had 4 bases not matched to a gene; V was cut back by 5 bases and J by 7 bases. This CDR3 has 15 residues. The CDR3 DNA reads TGTGCCAGCAGTAAGACTAGCGGGAGGGGAAATGAGCAGTTCTTC. Translated, it gives CASSKTSGRGNEQFF.

This clonotype was seen only a few times. The chain links TRBV5-6 to TRBJ2-3; 7 bases line up with TRBD2. Germline V gene data show CDR1 as SGHDT and CDR2 as YYEEEE. The length of the CDR3 is 17 residues. V was clipped by 2 bases and J by 5 bases; unmatched bases: 14. For the CDR3, the DNA is TGTGCCAGCAGCTTCGGGGGGTCGCTAGCCAAGGGAGATACGCAGTATTTT. Translation: CASSFGGSLAKGDTQYF.

This clonotype was seen at least ten times. This chain uses TRBV20-1 with TRBJ2-3; unclear D gene. Germline-derived CDR1 and CDR2 are DFQATT and SNEGSKA (reference sequence). The CDR3 has 14 amino acids. V gave up 3 bases and J gave up 0 bases, with 10 bases separating them. The CDR3 is CSASTLDSTDTQYF. CDR3 sequence (DNA): TGCAGTGCTAGCACGCTAGATAGCACAGATACGCAGTATTTT.

V is TRBV27 and J is TRBJ1-1; D gene uncertain. The V and J ends lost 5 bases and 7 bases respectively, with 20 bases between them. Looked up from germline, CDR1 is MNHEY and CDR2 is SMNVEV (reference sequence). The CDR3 sequence is 15 residues long. The CDR3, as DNA: TGTGCCAGCAGTCTTTCTACAGTCCCAAAGGGTGAAGCTTTCTTT. Its translation is CASSLSTVPKGEAFF.

This clonotype occurred many times. The CDR3 reads CASSLSRKGYNEQFF. The CDR3 DNA follows: TGTGCCAGCAGCTTGAGTCGAAAAGGCTACAATGAGCAGTTCTTC. The chain uses TRBV7-6 and TRBJ2-1; D gene ambiguous. V was cut by 3 bases and J by 3 bases, with 12 bases left in between. Germline loops: CDR1 SGHVS, CDR2 FNYEAQ. The CDR3 is 15 amino acids. Full variable domain (remainder filled in from reference TRBV7-6 and TRBJ2-1): GAGVSQSPRYKVTKRGQDVALRCDPISGHVSLYWYRQALGQGPEFLTYFNYEAQQDKSGLPNDRFSAERPEGSISTLTIQRTEQRDSAMYRCASSLSRKGYNEQFFGPGTRLTVL.

This clonotype was seen ten or more times. The V gene is TRBV4-1, the J gene TRBJ2-3, with D unresolved. Germline CDR1 reads MGHRA; CDR2 reads YSYEKL. CDR3 size: 13 residues. Trimming took 3 bases from V and 5 from J, leaving 9 bases between them. The CDR3 reads CASSQSDQDTQYF. The CDR3 DNA follows: TGCGCCAGCAGCCAGTCCGACCAAGATACGCAGTATTTT.

In its sample, this clonotype was seen many times. The V call is TRBV6-1, the J call TRBJ2-6; D is unresolved. This CDR3 is built from 15 residues. The germline V gene encodes CDR1 MNHNS and CDR2 SASEGT. Trimming took off 9 bases at V and 2 bases at J, with 14 bases between the two ends. The CDR3: CASGISAAGANVLTF. Written as DNA, the CDR3 is TGTGCCAGTGGGATCTCCGCGGCTGGGGCCAACGTCCTGACTTTC.

This clonotype was counted ten times or more. The chain combines TRBV25-1 with TRBJ1-3; 8 bases map to TRBD1. The CDR3 runs 15 residues. Germline V gene sequence: CDR1 MGHDK, CDR2 SYGVNS. V dropped 6 bases and J dropped 3; count of bases not matched to a gene: 7. CDR3 sequence (DNA): TGTGCCAGCAGGGGGCAGGGGGCGCTTGGAAACACCATATATTTT. Translated, it gives CASRGQGALGNTIYF.